This T cell receptor beta chain was observed in a study of response to subunit inactivated influenza vaccine. CDR3 length: 15 amino acids. V lost 6 bases, J lost 4 bases, and 19 bases lay in between. Germline V lookup: CDR1 DFQATT, CDR2 SNEGSKA (reference sequence). Using its own MiXCR run on the RT-PCR reads, TCRdb lists one record per CDR3 protein. This table has roughly 290,000 distinct CDR3 sequences, 21% appearing once. This clonotype was seen only a few times. The antigen is not known. Study findings and constraints: That few new T cells are recruited by each seasonal influenza vaccination was the authors' suggestion.

The sequencing here drew on PBMCs from blood, taken about 19 months after vaccination. This sequence originates from a man between 50 and 70 years old who received an inactivated influenza vaccine. The rearrangement links TRBV20-1 to TRBJ2-1, with D maybe TRBD2 (5 bases). DNA of the CDR3: TGCAGTGCAAGAAAGGATCCGCTAGCTTACAATGAGCAGTTCTTC. Translating it yields CSARKDPLAYNEQFF.